This T cell receptor (beta chain) emerged from a study of cytomegalovirus exposure and HLA in healthy donors (dated by TCRdb to about 2017). Background on the whole study: In an earlier analysis of some 550 of the donors, 276 Gb of sequence data and 117 million unique TCR beta sequences from about 179 million T cells were reported. The study combined high-throughput TCR immunosequencing, statistical association of individual TCRs with disease status, and machine learning to predict cytomegalovirus infection status. A later genetic analysis used genome-wide SNP genotypes for about 65% of the roughly 700 donors, treating that subset as a discovery cohort. Alongside the repertoire data, information on donor age, sex, ethnicity and CMV serostatus was compiled. Four to six DR-DQ haplotypes were handled as single units for association and clustering because linkage in the cohort was strong. The study profiled the T cell repertoires of fewer than 850 subjects by immunosequencing and related them to cytomegalovirus serostatus. Among 398 genotyped donors of the cohort, an average of about 240,000 unique TCR beta nucleotide sequences were sequenced per donor, about a sixth of them non-productive. The later analysis used no new phenotypic data to find candidate immune exposures, relying instead on TCR beta sequences and their occurrence across donors. The study was designed to test whether signatures of past pathogen exposure could be identified by cataloging public T cell receptors. A later analysis re-analyzed previously published TCR beta repertoires from 600 to 850 donors and added high-resolution HLA genotyping to study TCR occurrence patterns. HLA typing included class I and class II loci at four-digit resolution. To decide whether each TCR beta V gene segment behaved as functional or pseudogenic, an earlier analysis of approximately 590 of the donors relied on high-throughput TCR beta sequencing. An early release that covered more than 550 HLA-typed donors contained around 300 gigabases of sequencing data and 75 million to 100 million unique TCR sequences. The number of typed donors differed by locus: about 620-640 for A, B, C, DRB1 and DQB1; 522 for DQA1; approximately 600 for DPA1; and 400 to 480 for DPB1. Every repertoire in the discovery cohort had been generated on one and the same sequencing platform. Along with the approximately 700-subject first cohort, a separate validation cohort of more than 90 different subjects was used. Among the roughly 410 genotyped donors, around 81% belonged to the genetic ancestry cluster associated with self-reported Caucasian donors.

Results and caveats for the whole study, not just this receptor: Correlated functional status among segregating V segments might be attributable to linkage disequilibrium, but an unknown experimental factor could not be ruled out. A later analysis reported that several top co-occurrence clusters appeared linked to parvovirus B19, influenza, CMV and Epstein-Barr virus. Cytomegalovirus status was reported to be diagnosed by the classifier with high specificity and sensitivity in both the original and validation cohorts. In a later analysis, some 17,000 TCR beta sequences were associated with specific HLA alleles at a false discovery rate of 0.05. V-gene and J-gene trimming of TCR beta chains was associated with a missense DCLRE1C variant in a later genetic analysis, and the association was replicated in an independent cohort. A further reported finding was that TCR beta sequences accurately predicted the HLA-A and HLA-B alleles for most subjects in the first cohort. The presence/absence analyses assumed that sequencing depth was roughly uniform across donors, and that assumption may not be true. For the cohort, immune exposure information was limited to CMV serostatus. Some IMGT-functional V segments, including TRBV6-2 and TRBV6-3, could not be distinguished by the 87-base-pair reads and were therefore excluded. When HLA alleles, especially DR and DQ, strongly co-occurred, TCR associations were difficult to assign to individual alleles. A group of highly shared sequence variants was considered likely to be a technical artifact of the sequencing pipeline. An earlier analysis of around 540 of the donors showed that most TCR beta V segments appeared in productive rearrangements either about 90% or about 30% of the time, which broadly matched IMGT annotations. Most TCR sequences were observed very rarely across donors, whereas some public TCRs were present in many individuals. A later genetic analysis reported fewer N-insertions in productive TCRs among donors in an Asian-associated ancestry cluster than the roughly 700-donor mean. About 17 rarely observed V segments, including chromosome 9 orphons, were excluded from the earlier analysis of several hundred of the donors because counts were too low. The study listed 150 to 200 TCR beta chains as associated with cytomegalovirus. In vitro tests confirmed that a few of the cytomegalovirus-associated TCR beta chains recognize cytomegalovirus antigens. In a later analysis, TCR association rates were found to vary across HLA loci, with the most associated TCRs seen for DRB1 alleles and the fewest for HLA-C alleles. Because HLA typing was unavailable for some donors at each locus, only the typed subset was used in association tests. A later analysis found that HLA-associated TCR beta chains were more clonally expanded and had lower generation probabilities than equally common non-associated chains. The authors suggested that the approach could potentially be extended to other disease states and immunological phenotypes. Only TCR beta chains were sequenced in this cohort, and the absence of alpha or paired-chain data limited detectable features. In a later analysis, most CMV-associated TCR beta chains were found to appear HLA-restricted, with HLA associations seemingly driven largely by CMV exposure.

The cohort comprised 710 or so healthy bone marrow donors. At the time of sampling, every cohort member was nominally healthy, though immune exposures that went unrecorded were likely present. The donor was CMV seropositive and was included in the group of 290 or so seropositive cohort members. Every donor gave a peripheral blood sample, and the peripheral blood mononuclear cells from that sample were used for TCR beta sequencing. Genomic DNA was extracted from the blood cell samples with the Qiagen DNeasy Blood Extraction Kit. The library was generated by the immunoSEQ multiplex PCR assay. A mixture of 60 forward primers for TCR Vbeta segments and 13 reverse primers for TCR Jbeta segments was used in the multiplex PCR. The CDR3 region of rearranged TCR beta genes was amplified from genomic DNA with a multiplex PCR assay. The amplified TCR beta libraries were sequenced on the Illumina HiSeq System as 87-base-pair reads. In the authors' own workflow: In a later analysis, 80 million or so unique TCR beta chains were counted across the 650 to 700 repertoires, and some 10 million of these chains were shared by at least two donors. Raw reads were error-corrected and collapsed into unique sequences by a nearest-neighbor algorithm in which closely related sequences were merged to remove PCR and sequencing errors. V, D and J gene segments were assigned by aligning CDR3 sequences to IMGT reference sequences. For a sequence to be retained, a match of at least six nucleotides to both a V gene segment and a J gene segment was required. Rearrangements were classified as productive when the CDR3 lacked stop codons and remained in frame with V and J, and all other rearrangements were classified as non-productive. CDR3 was defined by IMGT convention, running from the second conserved V-encoded cysteine to the conserved J-encoded phenylalanine. Sequences without an unambiguous match to a single V gene segment were excluded from the earlier analysis of about 640 of the donors. An earlier analysis of around 600 of the donors classified V segments as functional when productive rearrangements were above 56.7% and as segregating when the standard deviation between donors was above 5%. A statistical classification framework was developed to diagnose cytomegalovirus status using the catalog of TCR beta chain sequences. A later analysis assigned V and J genes by comparing TCR nucleotide sequences with IMGT/GENE-DB human TR gene sequences. In a later analysis, CDR3 sequences and most-parsimonious VDJ recombination scenarios were assigned using the TCRdist pipeline. A later analysis defined each TCR beta chain by its CDR3 amino acid sequence plus V-gene family, and excluded reads lacking a unique V-gene family. A later analysis removed roughly 590 highly shared, low-generation-probability nucleotide sequences to deal with suspected cross-contamination and a sequencing artifact. A later analysis calculated a clonal expansion index for each public chain from normalized within-repertoire ranks of inferred template counts. In a later analysis, generation probabilities were computed with a VDJ recombination model fitted to out-of-frame rearrangements, and the resulting probabilities were checked against IGoR. In a later analysis, TCR-TCR, TCR-HLA and TCR-CMV co-occurrence was scored with hypergeometric tests, and a repertoire-size bias correction was applied to TCR pairs. A later analysis estimated false discovery rates by permuting HLA or CMV assignments 20 times. In a later analysis, co-occurring TCRs were grouped with DBSCAN, and TCRdist sequence similarity was added when clustering was performed within HLA-allele-positive subsets. For co-occurrence clustering, repertoires with fewer than 30,000 or more than 120,000 public chains were excluded, along with 4 to 6 repertoires with anomalous nucleotide sharing. The table comes from immuneACCESS by way of TCRdb, which keeps in-frame sequences with V and J called. Part of the clones is missing from these tables; in studies checked, under half for an unresolved V gene and the rest for unknown reasons. V, J and clone size reflect that table, while D and trimming were determined from the DNA. For this sample the table gives about 160,000 clones, of which 60% to 85% were detected only once. The top ten hold around 2.2% of the sample.

For CDR1 and CDR2, the germline V gene lists SGHRS and YFSETQ. The CDR3 covers 15 residues, taking in both the cysteine and the phenylalanine. This entry keeps only the CDR3 DNA: 45 bases, framed from base 1. From V the trimming removes 4 bases and from J it removes 4 bases, while the gene matches leave 9 bases of the junction unaccounted for. Worth noting for this clone: The antigen it binds to is not known. Base qualities are not at hand, and no much larger clone is one base apart.

This TCR derives from a man between 50 and 59 years old in good health and CMV-seropositive. The chain couples TRBV5-1 to TRBJ1-1; TRBD1 matches 8 bases in the middle. The specimen sequenced was PBMCs. CDR3 protein: CASSTDRDGFTEAFF. The sequenced DNA: TGCGCCAGCAGCACGGACAGGGACGGATTCACTGAAGCTTTCTTT.